Listed below are T cell receptor beta chains from one sample, sequenced in a study of breast tumors, draining lymph nodes, adjacent tissues. Via MiXCR, TCRdb re-called the multiplex PCR reads, giving one row per CDR3 protein. The sample has fewer than 140,000 distinct CDR3 sequences; about 31% are singletons. The specimen was axillary lymph node tissue. These receptors were collected from a female donor with breast cancer. Some clones in this sample may be carry-over from other donors' samples. Both conserved end residues are part of each CDR3. The D gene is left open where the match is weak. Rows may omit the clone size; those that give it use once, few, many or a size class.

len	v_gene	abundance	j_gene	d_gene	CDR3nt	CDR3aa
15	TRBV5-1	many	TRBJ2-5	.	TGCGCCAGCAGCTTGGAGCCTAGCGTTAAAGAGACCCAGTACTTC	CASSLEPSVKETQYF
15	TRBV7-3	many	TRBJ1-2	.	TGTGCCAGCAGCCCTCGGGGAGGGAGCCCCTATGGCTACACCTTC	CASSPRGGSPYGYTF
11	TRBV6-1	many	TRBJ1-2	.	TGTGCCAGCGGGGGCGACTATGGCTACACCTTC	CASGGDYGYTF
14	TRBV10-3	many	TRBJ2-7	.	TGTGCCATCAGTGCCGGGACTCTATACTACGAGCAGTACTTC	CAISAGTLYYEQYF
14	TRBV5-4	few	TRBJ1-1	.	TGTGCCAGCAGTCGACAGATCATGAACACTGAAGCTTTCTTT	CASSRQIMNTEAFF
14	TRBV10-3	many	TRBJ1-2	TRBD1	TGTGCCACCGGGACAGCTTCGCAAAACTATGGCTACACCTTC	CATGTASQNYGYTF
13	TRBV9	many	TRBJ1-2	.	TGTGCCAGCAGCCCAATATTGTGGGCCGCACGCACCTTC	CASSPILWAARTF
13	TRBV6-5	.	TRBJ2-1	TRBD2	TGTGCCAGCAGTCACTCGGGGGGGAATGAGCAGTTCTTC	CASSHSGGNEQFF
15	TRBV9	.	TRBJ1-1	.	TGTGCCAGCAGCACAGGACGGCTCACGAACACTGAAGCTTTCTTT	CASSTGRLTNTEAFF
16	TRBV7-9	many	TRBJ2-2	.	TGTGCCAGCAGCCCCGATGGGCCAGGACGGACCGGGGAGCTGTTTTTT	CASSPDGPGRTGELFF
15	TRBV5-1	many	TRBJ2-2	.	TGCGCCAGCAGCTGGGGGCTAGCTGAATCCGGGGAGCTGTTTTTT	CASSWGLAESGELFF